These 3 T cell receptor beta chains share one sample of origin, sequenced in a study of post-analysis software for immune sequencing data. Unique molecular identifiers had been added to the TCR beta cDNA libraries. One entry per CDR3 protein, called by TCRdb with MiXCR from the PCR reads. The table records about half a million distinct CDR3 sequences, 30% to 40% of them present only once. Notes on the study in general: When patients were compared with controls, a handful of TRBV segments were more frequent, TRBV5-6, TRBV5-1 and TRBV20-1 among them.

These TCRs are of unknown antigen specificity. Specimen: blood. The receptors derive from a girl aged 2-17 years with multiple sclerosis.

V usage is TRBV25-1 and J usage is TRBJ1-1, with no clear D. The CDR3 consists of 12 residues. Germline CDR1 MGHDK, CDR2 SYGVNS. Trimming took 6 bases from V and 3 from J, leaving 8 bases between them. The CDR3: CASRKEYTEAFF. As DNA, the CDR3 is TGTGCCAGCAGGAAGGAGTACACTGAAGCTTTCTTT.

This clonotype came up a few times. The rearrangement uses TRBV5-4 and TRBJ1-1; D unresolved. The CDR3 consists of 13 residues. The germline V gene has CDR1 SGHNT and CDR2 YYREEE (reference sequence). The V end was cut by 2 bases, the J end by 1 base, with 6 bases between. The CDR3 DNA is TGTGCCAGCAGCTTTAAGTGGAACACTGAAGCTTTCTTT. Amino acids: CASSFKWNTEAFF.

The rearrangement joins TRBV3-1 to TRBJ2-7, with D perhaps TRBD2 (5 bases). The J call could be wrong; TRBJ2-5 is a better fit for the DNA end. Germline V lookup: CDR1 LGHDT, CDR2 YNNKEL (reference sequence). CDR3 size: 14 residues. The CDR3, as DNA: TGTGCCAGCAGCCAAGAAGCGGATATGAAGACCCAGTACTTC. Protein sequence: CASSQEADMKTQYF.